This TCR beta chain was found in a study of identical twins. This clonotype was counted a few times. In TCRdb, the 5' RACE reads were re-called with MiXCR into one record per CDR3 protein. The sample contains hundreds of thousands of distinct CDR3 sequences, less than 10% of which appear only once. This CDR3 is built from 14 residues. Trimming removed 5 bases from V and 1 base from J, with 12 bases in between. This sample was also put to use in a study of yellow fever vaccine responses in identical twins.

This chain connects TRBV12-3 or TRBV12-4 to TRBJ2-7; no clear D. Input material: PBMCs. This clonotype originated in a woman under 30 in good health. CDR3 DNA sequence: TGTGCCAGCAGTCCACGTCCACTTTCCTACGAGCAGTACTTC. Translated, it gives CASSPRPLSYEQYF.